This T cell receptor (beta chain) was captured in a study of T cells in localized non-small cell lung cancer. Findings and caveats of the study: Uninvolved adjacent lung showed the highest T cell clonality, exceeding tumor. Sequencing involved a lone tumor region, leaving heterogeneity possible.

Generated by immunoSEQ multiplex PCR, the TCRdb table keeps only in-frame clones and is missing some. The data contain around 26,000 clones, approximately 88% of them singletons. V was pared by 1 base and J by 2 bases, with 0 bases of the junction left unmatched. Germline CDR1 is SGHNT and CDR2 is YYREEE (reference sequence). The CDR3 totals 13 residues. As regards this clone: The antigen is not known.

Source: peripheral blood mononuclear cells, taken before any cancer treatment. The chain is built from TRBV5-4 and TRBJ2-7; 7 nucleotides match TRBD1. The sequence came from a woman aged 35 to 70 with stage III lung adenocarcinoma. The CDR3 DNA follows: TGTGCCAGCAGCTTGACAGGGGCCTACGAGCAGTACTTC. Translated: CASSLTGAYEQYF.